The source of this T cell receptor (beta chain) is a study of blood T cell repertoires in COVID-19 (dated by TCRdb to the early 2020s). Notes on the research overall: Collaborator samples came from the United States, Italy and Spain and covered acute and convalescent phases of COVID-19. The material from the prospective study consisted of cDNA or gDNA derived from T cells, B-cell-depleted T cells, or PBMCs. Deeply sampled blood TCRbeta repertoires from subjects exposed to, actively infected with, or recovered from COVID-19 were included in the dataset. The repertoires were released in a freely available public database meant as a resource for research on the immune response to SARS-CoV-2. Samples came from the ongoing ImmuneRACE study (first 160 participants) plus 1,254 subjects from 6 global collaborators. A de-identified subject ID, COVID-19 status, age in years and sex were almost always included in the sample metadata. HLA class I and class II types, where available, came from metadata supplied by the sample provider rather than from assay-based typing.

What the authors observed across the whole study: The amount of clinical and demographic metadata varied by source and participant and was provided uncurated.

This clone appeared a few times. Its binding antigen is unknown. One base away there is no much larger clone; base qualities are not given. The germline V gene encodes CDR1 LNHDA and CDR2 SQIVND (reference sequence). V was cut back by 6 bases and J by 8 bases, leaving a gap of 13 bases between them. Including cysteine and phenylalanine, the CDR3 has 12 amino acids. CDR3 DNA is the only sequence kept; it has 36 bases, read in frame from the first base. The collaborating institutions used their own protocols to collect whole blood in K2EDTA tubes. Collaborator samples were shipped for TCRbeta analysis as frozen whole blood, isolated PBMCs, or DNA extracted from either sample type. The immunoSEQ Assay, a bias-controlled multiplex PCR, was used to amplify TCRbeta CDR3 regions from genomic DNA. On the authors' methods: Nucleated cell counts per sample were estimated from amplification of reference gene primers within the assay. Sequence reads were collapsed and filtered to measure the absolute abundance of every unique TCRbeta CDR3 rearrangement. For each sample, productive Simpson clonality was calculated as the square root of Simpson's diversity index across productive rearrangements. This immuneACCESS table, as held by TCRdb, lists in-frame sequences with V and J called but not all clones. Of the missing ones, under half trace to an unresolved V gene in checked studies; the others have no known cause. The V and J calls and clone size were taken over from that table, and D and trimming were inferred from the DNA. The sample yields hundreds of thousands of clones; over 70% were counted once. The top ten constitute 27% of the sample.

This sequence originates from a man aged 35 to 55 with acute or convalescent COVID-19. The specimen sequenced was peripheral blood. The chain is encoded by TRBV19 joined to TRBJ1-2, with no reliable assignment of the D segment. This receptor carries the CDR3 CASRDPGRGYTF. At the DNA level, the sequence is TGTGCCAGTAGGGACCCCGGGAGGGGCTACACCTTC.